This T cell receptor (beta chain) was found in a study of cytomegalovirus exposure and HLA in healthy donors. Across the whole study: The use of the same platform for the 120 or so validation repertoires and the roughly 670 first-cohort repertoires was reported by a later analysis. Study findings and constraints: One later analysis, an examination of the approximately 120 validation repertoires, found that first-cohort TCR clusters tended to co-occur in them. Some TCR beta chains (roughly 160 of them) were listed as cytomegalovirus-associated. CMV antigen specificity of a few CMV-associated chains was confirmed in vitro.

In the case of this clone: Its antigen remains unidentified.

Profiled with immunoSEQ multiplex PCR; TCRdb holds only in-frame clones, not every one. The repertoire consists of more than 250,000 clones, with about 90% occurring once and the leading ten covering roughly 3%. Material for sequencing was PBMCs. This TCR was sampled from a woman aged 25-40 years in good health and CMV-seronegative.

The DNA for the CDR3 is TGTGCCAGCAGCCCATCCCGTACAGGGGTCGGGGATACGCAGTATTTT. It codes for CASSPSRTGVGDTQYF. The chain couples TRBV5-4 to TRBJ2-3; 7 bases line up with TRBD1. V lost 4 bases to trimming and J lost 6 bases; unmatched junction nucleotides: 14. The V gene's germline CDR1 is SGHNT and CDR2 YYREEE (reference sequence). The CDR3 runs to 16 residues.